This TCR beta chain was identified during a study of blood T cell repertoires in COVID-19. On the study more broadly: Acute-phase and convalescent COVID-19 samples originated in the United States, Italy and Spain. Sample material is recorded as cDNA or gDNA derived from T cells, B-cell-depleted T cells, or PBMCs.

This table comes from immunoSEQ multiplex PCR, and its TCRdb copy is limited to in-frame clones, with some not included. The sample has tens of thousands of clones, approximately 77% seen once; the top ten hold 2% to 2.5%. Germline V gene data show CDR1 as MDHEN and CDR2 as SYDVKM. The CDR3 has 14 residues. V lost 11 bases, J lost 1 base, and 16 bases lay in between. This clone was observed a single time. The sample taken for sequencing was peripheral blood. This TCR derives from a man aged 65 to 79 with COVID-19, enrolled during active disease. The gene calls are TRBV28 and TRBJ2-3, with a weak D call TRBD2 (5 bases). CDR3 nucleotide sequence: TGTGCCTCACGCGGAGCGGATCGCACAGATACGCAGTATTTT. Residues: CASRGADRTDTQYF. Looking up the rest from reference TRBV28 and TRBJ2-3 gives the full variable domain: DVKVTQSSRYLVKRTGEKVFLECVQDMDHENMFWYRQDPGLGLRLIYFSYDVKMKEKGDIPEGYSVSREKKERFSLILESASTNQTSMYLCASRGADRTDTQYFGPGTRLTVL.